This T cell receptor (beta chain) is from a study of early stage breast cancer tumors. The CDR3 spans 17 residues. Germline CDR1 is MGHRA and CDR2 is YSYEKL. After removal of 4 bases from V and 3 bases from J, the junction contained 4 bases not matched to a gene. Measured with immunoSEQ multiplex PCR; TCRdb has only the in-frame clones, and not every one. Of approximately 50,000 clones in the sample, about 74% were seen once. The sample consisted of blood. This receptor was identified in a person aged 25 to 39 with breast cancer. This chain uses TRBV4-1 with TRBJ2-1; TRBD2 matches 15 bases. CDR3 nucleotides: TGCGCCAGCAGCCGGTCGGGACTAGCGGGAGGCTACAATGAGCAGTTCTTC. Amino acid sequence: CASSRSGLAGGYNEQFF.